Below are 3 T cell receptor beta chains sequenced from a single sample in a study of blood T cell repertoires in COVID-19. TCRdb keeps only in-frame clones here, not all; method: immunoSEQ multiplex PCR. The top ten hold approximately 1.2% of the sample, which has 260,000 or so clones, about 91% seen once. Specimen: PBMCs or T cells enriched from blood (not recorded which). All receptors come from a woman between 40 and 50 years old with acute COVID-19.

This chain connects TRBV7-8 to TRBJ1-2; D remains unclear. CDR3 length equals 12 residues. CDR1 SGHVS and CDR2 FQNEAQ come from the germline V gene. Trimming pared 3 bases from V and 7 bases from J, leaving 9 bases between. This CDR3 reads CASSFDGFGYTF. Here the CDR3 DNA reads TGTGCCAGCAGCTTTGACGGGTTTGGCTACACCTTC.

The sample holds a few counts of this clone. V usage is TRBV5-1 and J usage is TRBJ2-3, with a possible D match to TRBD2 (5 bases). V lost 4 bases and J lost 6, with 15 bases in between. Per the germline V gene, CDR1 is SGHRS and CDR2 is YFSETQ. There are 14 residues in the CDR3. As DNA, the CDR3 is TGCGCCAGCAGCCCGCTCGCGGGTGGGGATACGCAGTATTTT. Translated, it gives CASSPLAGGDTQYF. Supplemented by reference TRBV5-1 and TRBJ2-3, the full variable domain reads KAGVTQTPRYLIKTRGQQVTLSCSPISGHRSVSWYQQTPGQGLQFLFEYFSETQRNKGNFPGRFSGRQFSNSRSEMNVSTLELGDSALYLCASSPLAGGDTQYFGPGTRLTVL.

The chain uses TRBV18 and TRBJ1-2, with D unclear. The CDR3 is 14 amino acids. Deletions cut 0 bases from V and 0 bases from J, with 5 bases between. Germline-derived CDR1 and CDR2 are KGHSH and LQKENI. The CDR3 DNA follows: TGTGCCAGCTCACCACCTTCAGCTAACTATGGCTACACCTTC. Its protein product is CASSPPSANYGYTF. The whole variable domain, filled in from reference TRBV18 and TRBJ1-2, reads NAGVMQNPRHLVRRRGQEARLRCSPMKGHSHVYWYRQLPEEGLKFMVYLQKENIIDESGMPKERFSAEFPKEGPSILRIQQVVRGDSAAYFCASSPPSANYGYTFGSGTRLTVV.